Shown below are 10 T cell receptor beta chains from a single sample sequenced in a study of blood T cell repertoires in COVID-19. Repertoires were generated with immunoSEQ multiplex PCR, while TCRdb's copy carries only in-frame clones and drops some. This sample carries about 77,000 clones, more than 75% of them seen once, and the ten largest clones take roughly 15%. Sequencing was performed on peripheral blood. These TCRs come from a woman aged 80 or over with active or convalescent COVID-19.

The chain joins TRBV5-4 to TRBJ1-1, with TRBD1 matching over 9 bases. Germline CDR1 and CDR2: SGHNT and YYREEE (reference sequence). CDR3 length: 16 amino acids. Unmatched junction bases numbered 8, after V lost 3 bases and J lost 2 bases. CDR3 DNA sequence: TGTGCCAGCAGCTCGGGACAGGGCGGGAGAAACACTGAAGCTTTCTTT. Translating it yields CASSSGQGGRNTEAFF.

This clone appeared once. The V call is TRBV28, the J call TRBJ1-2; possibly TRBD1 for D (5 bases). Trimming stripped 3 bases from V and 6 bases from J, with 14 bases between. This CDR3 has 14 amino acids. The germline V gene encodes CDR1 MDHEN and CDR2 SYDVKM. DNA of the CDR3: TGTGCCAGCAGTTTGTGGGGGGATATCAATGGCTACACCTTC. Its protein product is CASSLWGDINGYTF.

This sequence joins TRBV13 and TRBJ2-1; perhaps TRBD1 as D (6 bases). The CDR3 is 13 residues long. V lost 2 bases to trimming and J lost 7 bases, with 9 bases between them. Germline V gene data show CDR1 as PRHDT and CDR2 as FYEKMQ (reference sequence). Written as DNA, the CDR3 is TGTGCCAGCAGCTTAACAGGGCGGAATGAGCAGTTCTTC. Translated, it gives CASSLTGRNEQFF.

The chain recombines TRBV4-3 with TRBJ2-3; TRBD1 matches at 8 bases. The CDR3 spans 16 residues. Germline CDR1 LGHNA, CDR2 YSLEER. Germline trimming cut 3 bases from V and 3 bases from J; bases unmatched to any gene: 8. CDR3 protein: CASSQSTGVRTDTQYF. CDR3 sequence (DNA): TGCGCCAGCAGCCAGTCGACAGGGGTGAGGACAGATACGCAGTATTTT.

V is TRBV9 and J is TRBJ2-2; a possible D gene is TRBD1 (6 bases). Germline CDR1 is SGDLS and CDR2 is YYNGEE. CDR3 size: 15 residues. V was cut by 4 bases and J by 4 bases, with 14 bases left in between. CDR3 DNA: TGTGCCAGCAGCCCACAGGGCTTCCTCACCGGGGAGCTGTTTTTT. This sequence encodes CASSPQGFLTGELFF.

The rearrangement joins TRBV24-1 to TRBJ2-5, with 9 positions matching TRBD1. Germline V gene lookup returns CDR1 KGHDR and CDR2 SFDVKD. This CDR3 has 14 amino acids. The V segment lost 4 bases and the J segment 5 bases; nucleotides outside the gene matches: 4. The CDR3 is CATSDPGQGETQYF. DNA for the CDR3: TGTGCCACCAGTGACCCGGGACAGGGCGAGACCCAGTACTTC.

The chain couples TRBV9 to TRBJ2-7; TRBD1 matches at 9 bases. V lost 3 bases, J lost 9 bases, and 13 bases stayed unmatched. The CDR3 extends over 15 amino acids. Germline-derived CDR1 and CDR2 are SGDLS and YYNGEE. CDR3 residues: CASSAGGDRADGQYF. The CDR3 bases are TGTGCCAGCAGCGCTGGAGGGGACAGGGCGGACGGGCAGTACTTC. The full variable domain, with the rest looked up from reference TRBV9 and TRBJ2-7, is DSGVTQTPKHLITATGQRVTLRCSPRSGDLSVYWYQQSLDQGLQFLIQYYNGEERAKGNILERFSAQQFPDLHSELNLSSLELGDSALYFCASSAGGDRADGQYFGPGTRLTVT.

The V and J genes are TRBV4-1 and TRBJ1-1; the D is unclear. Trimming pared 3 bases from V and 3 bases from J, leaving 11 bases between. The germline V gene encodes CDR1 MGHRA and CDR2 YSYEKL. The CDR3 is 14 amino acids. CDR3 in amino acids: CASSQKREYTEAFF. CDR3 coding DNA: TGCGCCAGCAGCCAGAAAAGGGAGTACACTGAAGCTTTCTTT.

This sequence joins TRBV6-1 and TRBJ2-3; D may be TRBD2 (6 bases). This CDR3 region has 18 residues. Per the germline V gene, CDR1 is MNHNS and CDR2 is SASEGT. V lost 0 bases and J lost 5, with 21 bases in between. The CDR3 is CASSEARGSGDLRDTQYF. The CDR3 nucleotides are TGTGCCAGCAGTGAAGCTCGCGGTTCGGGAGACCTCAGAGATACGCAGTATTTT.

The rearrangement uses TRBV28 and TRBJ1-4; 8 nucleotides agree with TRBD1. Trimming took 7 bases from V and 0 from J; bases not matched to a gene: 10. CDR3 length: 17 residues. Germline lookup yields CDR1 MDHEN and CDR2 SYDVKM. The CDR3 bases are TGTGCCAGCATCCCAGGGGGCGCGGGTGCAACTAATGAAAAACTGTTTTTT. It yields the protein CASIPGGAGATNEKLFF.